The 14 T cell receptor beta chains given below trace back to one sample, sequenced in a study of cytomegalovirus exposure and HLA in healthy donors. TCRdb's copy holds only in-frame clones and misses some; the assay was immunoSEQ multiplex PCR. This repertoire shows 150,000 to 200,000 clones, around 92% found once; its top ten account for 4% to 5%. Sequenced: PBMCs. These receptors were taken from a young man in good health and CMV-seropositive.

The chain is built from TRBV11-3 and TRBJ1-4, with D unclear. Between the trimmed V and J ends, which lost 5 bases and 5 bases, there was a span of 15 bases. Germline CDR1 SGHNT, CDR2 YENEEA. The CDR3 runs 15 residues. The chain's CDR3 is CASSGTGIRNEKLFF. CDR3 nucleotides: TGTGCCAGCAGCGGAACCGGGATCCGGAATGAAAAACTGTTTTTT.

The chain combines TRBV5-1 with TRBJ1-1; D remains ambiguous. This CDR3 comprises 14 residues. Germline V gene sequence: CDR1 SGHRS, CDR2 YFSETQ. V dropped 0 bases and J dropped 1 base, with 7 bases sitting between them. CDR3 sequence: CASSLDAGNTEAFF. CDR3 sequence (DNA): TGCGCCAGCAGCTTGGATGCAGGGAACACTGAAGCTTTCTTT.

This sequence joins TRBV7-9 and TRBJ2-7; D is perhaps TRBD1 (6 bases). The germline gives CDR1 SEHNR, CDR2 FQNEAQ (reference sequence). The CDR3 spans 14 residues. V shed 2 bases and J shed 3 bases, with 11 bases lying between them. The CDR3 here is CASSLRGNDYEQYF. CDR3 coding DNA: TGTGCCAGCAGCTTAAGGGGGAATGACTACGAGCAGTACTTC.

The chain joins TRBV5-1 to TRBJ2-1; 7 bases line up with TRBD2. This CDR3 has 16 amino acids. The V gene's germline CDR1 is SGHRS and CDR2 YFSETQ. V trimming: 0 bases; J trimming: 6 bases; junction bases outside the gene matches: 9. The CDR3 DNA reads TGCGCCAGCAGCTTGGCCGGGTCGGGAGGCCCCAATGAGCAGTTCTTC. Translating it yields CASSLAGSGGPNEQFF.

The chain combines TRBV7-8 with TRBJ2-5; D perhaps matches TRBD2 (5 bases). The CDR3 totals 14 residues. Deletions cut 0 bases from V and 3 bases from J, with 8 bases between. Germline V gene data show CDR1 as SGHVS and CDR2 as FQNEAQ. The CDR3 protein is CASSLATGEETQYF. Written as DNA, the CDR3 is TGTGCCAGCAGCTTAGCGACCGGGGAAGAGACCCAGTACTTC.

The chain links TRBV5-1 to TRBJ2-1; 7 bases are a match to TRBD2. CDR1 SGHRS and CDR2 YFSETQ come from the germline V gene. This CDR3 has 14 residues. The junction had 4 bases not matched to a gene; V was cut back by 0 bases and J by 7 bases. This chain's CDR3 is CASSLAASGNEQFF. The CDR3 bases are TGCGCCAGCAGCTTGGCGGCTAGCGGAAATGAGCAGTTCTTC.

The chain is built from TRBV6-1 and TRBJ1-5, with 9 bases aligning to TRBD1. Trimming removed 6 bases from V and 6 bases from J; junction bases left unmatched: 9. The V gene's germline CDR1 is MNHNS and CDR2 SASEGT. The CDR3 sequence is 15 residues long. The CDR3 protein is CASSDSPGQGQPQHF. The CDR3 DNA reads TGTGCCAGCAGCGACTCACCGGGACAGGGTCAGCCCCAGCATTTT.

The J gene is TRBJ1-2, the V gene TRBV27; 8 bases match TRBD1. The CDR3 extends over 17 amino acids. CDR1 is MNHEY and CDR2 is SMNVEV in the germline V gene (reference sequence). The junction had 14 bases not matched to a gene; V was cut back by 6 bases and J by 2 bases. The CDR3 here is CASRGLSGQGTNYGYTF. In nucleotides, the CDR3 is TGTGCCAGCAGGGGACTTTCTGGACAGGGAACAAACTATGGCTACACCTTC.

CDR3 coding DNA: TGTGCCATCAGTGAGCCGAAAACGGGAGTCTACGAGCAGTACTTC. Translating gives CAISEPKTGVYEQYF. This sequence joins TRBV10-3 and TRBJ2-7; possible D gene TRBD2, 6 bases. V lost 2 bases and J 3 bases, leaving 14 bases between the germline ends. Germline CDR1 ENHRY, CDR2 SYGVKD. The CDR3 spans 15 residues.

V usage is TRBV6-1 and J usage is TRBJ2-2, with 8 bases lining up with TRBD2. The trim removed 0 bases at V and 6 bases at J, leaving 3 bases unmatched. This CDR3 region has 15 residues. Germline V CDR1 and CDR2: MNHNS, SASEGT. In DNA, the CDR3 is TGTGCCAGCAGTGAAGCGGCTAGCGGGCCCGGGGAGCTGTTTTTT. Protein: CASSEAASGPGELFF.

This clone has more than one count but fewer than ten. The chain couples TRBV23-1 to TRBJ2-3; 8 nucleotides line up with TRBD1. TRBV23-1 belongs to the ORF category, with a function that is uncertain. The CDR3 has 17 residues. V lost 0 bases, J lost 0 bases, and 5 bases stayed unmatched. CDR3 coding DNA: TGCGCCAGCAGTCAATCCCGGACAGGGACAAGCACAGATACGCAGTATTTT. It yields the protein CASSQSRTGTSTDTQYF.

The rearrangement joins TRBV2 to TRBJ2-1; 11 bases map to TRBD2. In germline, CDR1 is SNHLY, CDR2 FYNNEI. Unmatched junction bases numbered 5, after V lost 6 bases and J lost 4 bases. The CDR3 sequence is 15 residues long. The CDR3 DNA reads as TGTGCCAGCAGCGTCACTAGCGGGAGTTACAATGAGCAGTTCTTC. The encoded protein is CASSVTSGSYNEQFF.

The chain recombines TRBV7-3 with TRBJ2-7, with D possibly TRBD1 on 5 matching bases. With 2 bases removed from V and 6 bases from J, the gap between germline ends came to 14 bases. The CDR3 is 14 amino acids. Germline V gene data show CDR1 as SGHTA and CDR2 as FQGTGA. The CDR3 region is CASSLHGQGTEQYF. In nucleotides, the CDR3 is TGTGCCAGCAGCTTACATGGGCAGGGCACCGAGCAGTACTTC.

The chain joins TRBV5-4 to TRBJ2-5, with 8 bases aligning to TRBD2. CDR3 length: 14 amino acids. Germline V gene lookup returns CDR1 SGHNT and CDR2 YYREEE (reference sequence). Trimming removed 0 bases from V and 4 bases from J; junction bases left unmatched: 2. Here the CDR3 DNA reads TGTGCCAGCAGCTTGGCCGGGGGGGGAGAGACCCAGTACTTC. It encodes CASSLAGGGETQYF.